This T cell receptor (beta chain) appears in the sequencing data of a study of T cells after yellow fever vaccination. One entry per CDR3 protein, called by TCRdb with MiXCR from the 5' RACE reads. This table has hundreds of thousands of distinct CDR3 sequences, roughly 12% appearing once. This clonotype has more than one count but fewer than ten. The CDR3 totals 13 residues. V was clipped by 1 base and J by 16 bases; unmatched bases: 9. Germline lookup yields CDR1 LGHNA and CDR2 YNFKEQ. The J gene is TRBJ1-4, the V gene TRBV4-2; 7 bases are shared with TRBD1. The specimen comprised PBMCs, sampled on the day of the yellow fever booster vaccination. This TCR was sampled from a man aged 30-40 years who received the YFV17D yellow fever vaccine. CDR3 bases: TGTGCCAGCAGCCAAGGGGCCGGACAGGCACAGTTTTTT. Amino acids: CASSQGAGQAQFF.